The clone carrying this T cell receptor beta chain was observed a handful of times. The sample originates from a study of blood T cells in healthy people across ages. Then a second PCR, running about 7 to 11 cycles, was carried out with a sample-barcoded 5' primer and a J-beta primer mix. TCRdb used MiXCR to reprocess the 5' RACE reads, holding one entry per CDR3 protein. The sample has about 1.4 million distinct CDR3 sequences, 59% seen once; the top ten hold 6.5% to 8.5%. Germline lookup yields CDR1 SQVTM and CDR2 ANQGSEA. The CDR3 spans 13 residues. The trim removed 5 bases at V and 2 bases at J, leaving 5 bases unmatched.

The chain links TRBV29-1 to TRBJ2-5; TRBD1 matches at 7 bases. This clonotype was sampled from a man between 18 and 29 years old in good health. The sample comprised blood. CDR3 sequence (DNA): TGCAGCGTTTACTCGGGACAGCAAGAGACCCAGTACTTC. It codes for CSVYSGQQETQYF.